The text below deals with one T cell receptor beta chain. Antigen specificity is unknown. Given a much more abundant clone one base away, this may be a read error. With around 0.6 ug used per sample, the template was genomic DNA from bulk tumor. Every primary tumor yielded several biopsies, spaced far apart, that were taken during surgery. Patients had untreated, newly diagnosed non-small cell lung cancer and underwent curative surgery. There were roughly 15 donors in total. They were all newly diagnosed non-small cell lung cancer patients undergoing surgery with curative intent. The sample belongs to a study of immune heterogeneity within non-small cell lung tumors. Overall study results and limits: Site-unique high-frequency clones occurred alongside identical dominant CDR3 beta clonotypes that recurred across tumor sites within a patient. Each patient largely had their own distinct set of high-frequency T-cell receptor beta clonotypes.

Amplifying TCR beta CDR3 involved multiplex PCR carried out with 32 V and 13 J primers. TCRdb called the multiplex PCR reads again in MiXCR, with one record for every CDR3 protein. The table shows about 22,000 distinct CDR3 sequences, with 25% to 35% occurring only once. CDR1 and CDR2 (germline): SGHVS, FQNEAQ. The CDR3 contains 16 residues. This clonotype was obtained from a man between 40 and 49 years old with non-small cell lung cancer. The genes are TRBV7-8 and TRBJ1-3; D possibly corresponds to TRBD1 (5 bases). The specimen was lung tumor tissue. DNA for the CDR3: TGTGCCAGTAGAAAGACAAGACAGACCTCTGGAAACAACATATATTTT. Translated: CASRKTRQTSGNNIYF.